The 30 T cell receptor beta chains below were found in one sample sequenced in a study of control samples from healthy donors and cancer patients. Sequenced by immunoSEQ multiplex PCR; TCRdb stores in-frame clones only, minus some. The table lists under 450,000 clones, 90% of them singletons, with approximately 6.3% in the top ten. Material for sequencing was PBMCs. These receptors were obtained from a man between 35 and 55 years old with head and neck cancer.

This rearrangement joins TRBV10-1 to TRBJ1-1, with D perhaps TRBD1 (5 bases). The V and J ends lost 6 bases and 4 bases respectively, with 21 bases between them. There are 16 residues in the CDR3. Germline V gene sequence: CDR1 WNHNN, CDR2 SYGVQD (reference sequence). The CDR3 DNA follows: TGCGCCAGCAGCTTCGGGCAGACAGCTCTCGGCACTGAAGCTTTCTTT. It codes for CASSFGQTALGTEAFF.

In its sample, this clone was seen once. This chain uses TRBV3-1 (or the pseudogene TRBV3-2) with TRBJ2-6; D gene uncertain. The CDR3 consists of 16 residues. V was trimmed by 2 bases and J by 3 bases, leaving 11 bases between them. Germline CDR1 and CDR2: LGHDT and YNNKEL (reference sequence). The CDR3 protein is CASSQRSAYGANVLTF. The DNA for the CDR3 is TGTGCCAGCAGCCAAAGATCAGCCTATGGGGCCAACGTCCTGACTTTC.

V gene TRBV19 combines with J gene TRBJ1-2; a possible D gene is TRBD1 (5 bases). V lost 0 bases and J 4 bases, leaving 6 bases between the germline ends. This CDR3 has 13 amino acids. Per germline, CDR1 LNHDA and CDR2 SQIVND (reference sequence). CDR3 sequence reads: CASSIERGYGYTF. In DNA, the CDR3 is TGTGCCAGTAGTATAGAGAGGGGCTATGGCTACACCTTC.

The genes are TRBV24-1 and TRBJ2-5, with D unclear. From germline, CDR1 is KGHDR and CDR2 SFDVKD. The CDR3 is 15 amino acids. Trimming stripped 2 bases from V and 4 bases from J, with 13 bases between. In nucleotides, the CDR3 is TGTGCCACCAGTGATTCGGACGCCTGGGGAGAGACCCAGTACTTC. Residues: CATSDSDAWGETQYF.

V gene TRBV28 combines with J gene TRBJ1-2; 8 nucleotides agree with TRBD1. This CDR3 spans 15 amino acids. Losses at the gene ends were 5 bases for V and 5 bases for J; bases not matched to a gene: 10. The germline V gene has CDR1 MDHEN and CDR2 SYDVKM. CDR3 in amino acids: CASSVGTGGFYGYTF. DNA for the CDR3: TGTGCCAGCAGTGTAGGGACAGGCGGATTTTATGGCTACACCTTC.

The table lists this clone with a count of one. V is TRBV12-3 or TRBV12-4 and J is TRBJ1-2, with 10 nucleotides matching TRBD1. The ends lost 5 bases at V and 7 bases at J; junction bases unmatched: 4. The CDR3 consists of 13 residues. The CDR3 DNA follows: TGTGCCAGCAGTCTGACAGGGGGCACTGGCTACACCTTC. Its translation is CASSLTGGTGYTF.

The gene calls are TRBV5-5 and TRBJ2-3; 11 positions agree with TRBD2. Germline trimming cut 0 bases from V and 6 bases from J; bases unmatched to any gene: 9. Germline CDR1 and CDR2: SGHKS and YYEKEE (reference sequence). The CDR3 extends over 17 amino acids. This chain's CDR3 is CASSLGLLAGGWDTQYF. The CDR3 coding sequence is TGTGCCAGCAGCTTGGGGCTCCTAGCGGGGGGCTGGGATACGCAGTATTTT.

The genes are TRBV5-4 and TRBJ1-1; D remains ambiguous. V shed 4 bases and J shed 9 bases, with 19 bases lying between them. This CDR3 has 14 amino acids. Per the germline V gene, CDR1 is SGHNT and CDR2 is YYREEE (reference sequence). CDR3 loop: CASSPIGDGRQAFF. DNA for the CDR3: TGTGCCAGCAGCCCGATAGGCGATGGCAGGCAAGCTTTCTTT.

The V and J genes are TRBV5-1 and TRBJ1-1; D may be TRBD1 (6 bases). V was cut by 5 bases and J by 4 bases, with 18 bases left in between. CDR3 length: 15 residues. Per the germline V gene, CDR1 is SGHRS and CDR2 is YFSETQ. Here the CDR3 reads CASSQLGQGTTEAFF. DNA of the CDR3: TGCGCCAGCAGTCAATTGGGGCAGGGGACCACTGAAGCTTTCTTT.

The rearrangement joins TRBV27 to TRBJ2-1, with TRBD1 matching over 7 bases. Germline V CDR1 and CDR2: MNHEY, SMNVEV (reference sequence). V lost 3 bases to trimming and J lost 4 bases; unmatched junction nucleotides: 6. The CDR3 is made up of 15 amino acids. This CDR3 reads CASSFRGQVYNEQFF. For the CDR3, the DNA is TGTGCCAGCAGTTTTAGGGGGCAGGTATACAATGAGCAGTTCTTC.

The V and J genes are TRBV18 and TRBJ2-7; 9 nucleotides agree with TRBD2. This CDR3 has 14 amino acids. The ends lost 3 bases at V and 3 bases at J; junction bases unmatched: 3. The germline V gene has CDR1 KGHSH and CDR2 LQKENI. The CDR3 bases are TGTGCCAGCTCACCGGGACTAGCTGGCTACGAGCAGTACTTC. Amino acid sequence: CASSPGLAGYEQYF.

The chain is built from TRBV5-1 and TRBJ1-2; unclear D gene. The germline V and J ends were trimmed by 0 bases and 2 bases, with 8 bases remaining between them. The CDR3 is 14 residues long. Germline V gene lookup returns CDR1 SGHRS and CDR2 YFSETQ. CDR3 coding DNA: TGCGCCAGCAGCTTGGGGTTGGAGAACTATGGCTACACCTTC. It translates to CASSLGLENYGYTF.

This sequence joins TRBV12-5 and TRBJ1-6; D is unresolved. The V end lost 0 bases, the J end lost 14 bases, and 8 bases lay between the germline ends. Germline loops: CDR1 LGHNT, CDR2 FRNRAP. The CDR3 extends over 12 amino acids. The CDR3 region has the DNA TGTGCTAGTGGTTTGGTTGCTGATACCCTCCACTTT. Amino acids: CASGLVADTLHF.

The rearrangement joins TRBV9 to TRBJ2-2; TRBD1 aligns across 9 bases. Per the germline V gene, CDR1 is SGDLS and CDR2 is YYNGEE. CDR3 length: 15 amino acids. With V trimmed by 3 bases and J by 7 bases, 7 bases remained unmatched. This chain's CDR3 is CASSGRTGAGGELFF. CDR3 nucleotide sequence: TGTGCCAGCAGCGGACGGACAGGGGCCGGCGGGGAGCTGTTTTTT.

The J gene is TRBJ2-5, the V gene TRBV5-1; 10 positions match TRBD2. CDR1 SGHRS and CDR2 YFSETQ come from the germline V gene. J lost 0 bases, V lost 4 bases, and 6 bases had no gene match. The CDR3 has 16 residues. CDR3: CASSPGLAANQETQYF. The DNA of the CDR3 is TGCGCCAGCAGCCCCGGACTAGCGGCTAACCAAGAGACCCAGTACTTC.

The chain carries TRBV9 and TRBJ1-5; weak D call: TRBD1 (5 bases). Germline V gene lookup returns CDR1 SGDLS and CDR2 YYNGEE. This CDR3 has 13 residues. The V gene lost 2 bases and the J gene lost 6 bases, with 9 bases spanning the gap. CDR3 DNA: TGTGCCAGCAGCGTTCAGGGTAGTCAGCCCCAGCATTTT. Protein sequence: CASSVQGSQPQHF.

The gene calls are TRBV27 and TRBJ2-1, with TRBD2 matching over 11 bases. CDR3 size: 19 residues. The V gene's germline CDR1 is MNHEY and CDR2 SMNVEV (reference sequence). J lost 2 bases, V lost 9 bases, and 18 bases had no gene match. The CDR3 DNA reads TGTGCCAGTGAAGGGCTAGCGGGAGGATCCGCTAGTACCTACAATGAGCAGTTCTTC. Its protein is CASEGLAGGSASTYNEQFF.

The chain couples TRBV12-5 to TRBJ1-1; D call uncertain. The germline V and J ends were trimmed by 2 bases and 13 bases, with 14 bases remaining between them. CDR3 size: 12 residues. Germline-derived CDR1 and CDR2 are LGHNT and FRNRAP. CDR3 nucleotide sequence: TGTGCTAGTGGTTTGAACACAGAACTAATTTTCTTT. Translated: CASGLNTELIFF.

The chain uses TRBV24-1 and TRBJ2-7; TRBD2 matches at 8 bases. From germline, CDR1 is KGHDR and CDR2 SFDVKD. Losses at the gene ends were 5 bases for V and 2 bases for J; bases not matched to a gene: 13. The CDR3 has 17 amino acids. In DNA, the CDR3 is TGTGCCACCAGTGGTCCCCCGCGAGCGGGGGATGCCTACGAGCAGTACTTC. Encoded protein: CATSGPPRAGDAYEQYF.

The V gene is TRBV7-3, the J gene TRBJ2-1; 9 bases map to TRBD2. The V gene's germline CDR1 is SGHTA and CDR2 FQGTGA. The CDR3 is 18 residues long. The junction had 11 bases not matched to a gene; V was cut back by 2 bases and J by 3 bases. CDR3 sequence reads: CASSLPPTQRGDYNEQFF. The CDR3 DNA is TGTGCCAGCAGCTTACCTCCCACTCAGCGGGGGGACTACAATGAGCAGTTCTTC.

V and J are TRBV28 and TRBJ2-2; no clear D gene. The ends were cut back, 8 bases at V and 5 bases at J, with 18 bases in the middle. There are 15 residues in the CDR3. CDR1 is MDHEN and CDR2 is SYDVKM in the germline V gene. CDR3 nucleotides: TGTGCCAGCTATTCGTCACCCTTAGGGACCGGGGAGCTGTTTTTT. Translated, it gives CASYSSPLGTGELFF.

This chain links TRBV24-1 with TRBJ2-2; the D gene is possibly TRBD1 (6 bases). The CDR3 runs 14 residues. V lost 4 bases and J 7 bases, leaving 12 bases between the germline ends. Germline values: CDR1 KGHDR, CDR2 SFDVKD. CDR3 loop: CATSDPRQVGELFF. For the CDR3, the DNA is TGTGCCACCAGTGACCCTCGACAGGTCGGGGAGCTGTTTTTT.

The rearrangement joins TRBV4-1 to TRBJ1-4; D is ambiguous. The CDR3 covers 16 residues. Germline V gene sequence: CDR1 MGHRA, CDR2 YSYEKL. V was trimmed by 0 bases and J by 4 bases, leaving 12 bases between them. CDR3 protein: CASSQELRGVNEKLFF. CDR3 nucleotides: TGCGCCAGCAGCCAAGAACTTCGGGGAGTTAATGAAAAACTGTTTTTT.

The chain recombines TRBV9 with TRBJ2-7; possible D gene TRBD2, 7 bases. The CDR3 has 14 amino acids. Trimming left V 4 bases short and J 2 bases short, with 13 bases between. Germline CDR1 and CDR2: SGDLS and YYNGEE. The CDR3 coding sequence is TGTGCCAGCAGCCCGTCGGGGGGCACCTACGAGCAGTACTTC. Protein: CASSPSGGTYEQYF. Supplemented by reference TRBV9 and TRBJ2-7, the full variable domain reads DSGVTQTPKHLITATGQRVTLRCSPRSGDLSVYWYQQSLDQGLQFLIQYYNGEERAKGNILERFSAQQFPDLHSELNLSSLELGDSALYFCASSPSGGTYEQYFGPGTRLTVT.

V and J are TRBV24-1 and TRBJ2-5, with 12 bases that match TRBD1. V shed 4 bases and J 3 bases; nucleotides not matched to a gene: 5. The germline gives CDR1 KGHDR, CDR2 SFDVKD. The CDR3 is made up of 16 amino acids. This CDR3 reads CATSDPGTGGEETQYF. The CDR3, as DNA: TGTGCCACCAGTGACCCCGGGACAGGGGGCGAAGAGACCCAGTACTTC.

This clone was counted once. The gene calls are TRBV11-3 and TRBJ2-1; the match to TRBD1 covers 7 bases. Unmatched junction bases numbered 4, after V lost 5 bases and J lost 9 bases. Germline V gene sequence: CDR1 SGHNT, CDR2 YENEEA. The CDR3 is 12 residues long. The CDR3 DNA is TGTGCCAGCAGCCTTCGGGACAGTGAGCAGTTCTTC. It codes for CASSLRDSEQFF.

V usage is TRBV11-2 and J usage is TRBJ1-4; D gene ambiguous. Germline values: CDR1 SGHAT, CDR2 FQNNGV. CDR3 length: 14 residues. Trimming took off 5 bases at V and 6 bases at J, with 13 bases between the two ends. Here the CDR3 DNA reads TGTGCCAGCAGCCCCAGGTTAAGCCATGAAAAACTGTTTTTT. Its protein product is CASSPRLSHEKLFF. Filled out from reference TRBV11-2 and TRBJ1-4, the complete variable domain reads EAGVAQSPRYKIIEKRQSVAFWCNPISGHATLYWYQQILGQGPKLLIQFQNNGVVDDSQLPKDRFSAERLKGVDSTLKIQPAKLEDSAVYLCASSPRLSHEKLFFGSGTQLSVL.

The rearrangement joins TRBV28 to TRBJ1-6; 9 positions agree with TRBD1. From germline, CDR1 is MDHEN and CDR2 SYDVKM. The V gene end was trimmed by 6 bases and the J gene end by 1 base; junction bases not matched to a gene: 7. This CDR3 has 17 amino acids. The CDR3 is CASRTDRGRSYNSPLHF. The CDR3 coding sequence is TGTGCCAGCAGGACGGACAGGGGAAGGTCCTATAATTCACCCCTCCACTTT.

V and J are TRBV5-6 and TRBJ1-4, with 10 bases identical to TRBD1. V lost 2 bases and J lost 8; bases outside the gene matches: 6. Germline CDR1 and CDR2: SGHDT and YYEEEE. The CDR3 runs 15 residues. The CDR3 DNA reads as TGTGCCAGCAGCTTACCGGGACAGGGGAGCGAAAAACTGTTTTTT. The encoded protein is CASSLPGQGSEKLFF. Together with reference TRBV5-6 and TRBJ1-4, the CDR3 gives the full variable domain: DAGVTQSPTHLIKTRGQQVTLRCSPKSGHDTVSWYQQALGQGPQFIFQYYEEEERQRGNFPDRFSGHQFPNYSSELNVNALLLGDSALYLCASSLPGQGSEKLFFGSGTQLSVL.

This chain connects TRBV13 to TRBJ2-2; possibly TRBD2 for D (6 bases). V was trimmed by 2 bases and J by 3 bases, leaving 10 bases between them. This CDR3 contains 15 residues. CDR1 is PRHDT and CDR2 is FYEKMQ in the germline V gene (reference sequence). This CDR3 is CASSLRREDTGELFF. For the CDR3, the DNA is TGTGCCAGCAGCTTAAGAAGGGAGGACACCGGGGAGCTGTTTTTT. Variable domain in full (rest from reference TRBV13 and TRBJ2-2): AAGVIQSPRHLIKEKRETATLKCYPIPRHDTVYWYQQGPGQDPQFLISFYEKMQSDKGSIPDRFSAQQFSDYHSELNMSSLELGDSALYFCASSLRREDTGELFFGEGSRLTVL.